The TCR beta chain under discussion was sequenced for a study of cytomegalovirus exposure and HLA in healthy donors. Study background: There were more than 350 genotyped donors. Of these, roughly 82% fell in the genetic ancestry cluster associated with self-reported Caucasian donors.

Losses at the gene ends were 3 bases for V and 3 bases for J; bases not matched to a gene: 4. This CDR3 is 15 amino acids long. Germline V gives CDR1 KGHSH, CDR2 LQKENI. General study points: In the analysis, some V segments, TRBV6-2 and TRBV6-3 included, were excluded as indistinguishable. Later on, an analysis showed TCR association rates differing by HLA locus, with DRB1 the most and HLA-C the fewest. Reportedly, TCR beta sequences accurately predicted HLA-A and HLA-B alleles in most subjects.

To note about this clone: The target antigen is unknown.

In the PCR, 60 Vbeta and 13 Jbeta primers were used. Profiled with immunoSEQ multiplex PCR; TCRdb holds only in-frame clones, not every one. The sample has some 150,000 clones, 85% seen once; the top ten hold approximately 2.5%. Specimen: PBMCs. This TCR derives from a woman aged 18-29 years in good health and CMV-seronegative. The rearrangement links TRBV18 to TRBJ2-7, with 11 positions matching TRBD2. The CDR3 region is CASSPGTSGDYEQYF. The CDR3 DNA is TGTGCCAGCTCACCCGGGACTAGCGGTGACTACGAGCAGTACTTC.